This T cell receptor beta chain was sequenced for a study of CD8 T cells in ankylosing spondylitis. Whole-study findings and limits: Clones linked to disease, bearing a CD8+ phenotype, were relatively rare in peripheral blood. For ankylosing spondylitis blood, a TCR beta motif of roughly 8 highly homologous variants appeared characteristic. Reports say disease-linked clones showed up significantly more in matched ankylosing spondylitis synovial fluid.

The CDR3 is 13 residues long. In germline, CDR1 is SGHRS, CDR2 YFSETQ. V was clipped by 0 bases and J by 3 bases, with 7 bases between them. Quantitative 5'-RACE with molecular barcodes generated TCR beta libraries. In TCRdb, the 5' RACE reads were re-called with MiXCR into one record per CDR3 protein. The sample includes 200,000 to 250,000 distinct CDR3 sequences, over 9.5% of them seen just once. This clonotype was recorded at least ten times. The target antigen is unknown. This receptor was identified in a male donor with ankylosing spondylitis or in good health (not recorded which). V and J are TRBV5-1 and TRBJ2-7, with D perhaps TRBD1 (6 bases). The specimen was blood, either unsorted or a sorted T cell fraction (not recorded which). DNA of the CDR3: TGCGCCAGCAGCTTGGACAGGGACTACGAGCAGTACTTC. Protein product: CASSLDRDYEQYF.